A single sample is the source of the 3 T cell receptor beta chains below, sequenced in a study of cytomegalovirus exposure and HLA in healthy donors. Assay: immunoSEQ multiplex PCR; the TCRdb copy retains only in-frame clones and omits some. This sample has 80,000 to 100,000 clones; approximately 90% occur once, and the top ten carry approximately 2%. Material: PBMCs. These receptors all stem from a man aged 30 to 45 in good health and CMV-seronegative.

The chain recombines TRBV19 with TRBJ2-7; 8 positions agree with TRBD1. The V segment lost 0 bases and the J segment 0 bases; nucleotides outside the gene matches: 1. Germline lookup yields CDR1 LNHDA and CDR2 SQIVND (reference sequence). The CDR3 has 15 amino acids. CDR3 loop: CASSIEGTGSYEQYF. The CDR3 DNA reads TGTGCCAGTAGTATAGAGGGGACAGGCTCCTACGAGCAGTACTTC.

The rearrangement uses TRBV11-2 and TRBJ1-1; D call uncertain. Germline V gene sequence: CDR1 SGHAT, CDR2 FQNNGV. This CDR3 is 14 amino acids long. The germline V and J ends were trimmed by 1 base and 1 base, with 7 bases remaining between them. CDR3 sequence reads: CASSLVSGNTEAFF. The CDR3, as DNA: TGTGCCAGCAGCTTAGTCTCAGGGAACACTGAAGCTTTCTTT.

The chain couples TRBV4-1 to TRBJ2-7; 15 positions agree with TRBD2. The V and J ends lost 0 bases and 6 bases, in that order; junction bases with no gene match: 9. This CDR3 comprises 18 residues. CDR1 MGHRA and CDR2 YSYEKL come from the germline V gene. CDR3 region: CASSQDPEGTSGRSEQYF. The CDR3 coding sequence is TGCGCCAGCAGCCAAGACCCCGAAGGGACTAGCGGGAGGAGCGAGCAGTACTTC.